This T cell receptor (beta chain) was found in a study of early T cells in non-severe SARS-CoV-2 infection. Across the study: It was bulk RNA from unsorted whole blood that was sequenced, and the chains were unpaired.

Attached unique molecular identifiers marked individual cDNA molecules. TCRdb analysed the 5' RACE reads with MiXCR anew, one entry per CDR3 protein. The sample lists around 94,000 distinct CDR3 sequences, over 10% seen once, with 6.2% in the top ten. This clonotype has a count of ten or more. Germline V lookup: CDR1 SGHKS, CDR2 YYEKEE (reference sequence). After removal of 4 bases from V and 6 bases from J, the junction contained 13 bases not matched to a gene. The CDR3 length is 15 residues. The chain employs TRBV5-5 and TRBJ2-7, with TRBD1 identical over 7 bases. Sequenced material: whole blood. This receptor was identified in an adult who was a healthcare worker with PCR-confirmed SARS-CoV-2 infection or an uninfected control (not recorded which). CDR3 protein: CASSQTGNPGSEQYF. Written as DNA, the CDR3 is TGTGCCAGCAGCCAGACAGGGAACCCGGGCTCCGAGCAGTACTTC.